This TCR beta chain came from a study of blood T cell repertoires in COVID-19. Study background: Sources were T cells, B-cell-depleted T cells, or PBMCs; the material itself was cDNA or gDNA.

Germline CDR1 SGHRS, CDR2 YFSETQ. The CDR3 is 16 residues long. After removal of 4 bases from V and 4 bases from J, the junction contained 5 bases not matched to a gene. Using immunoSEQ multiplex PCR, the repertoire was profiled, and TCRdb retains in-frame clones only, with some absent. In the table there are 200,000 or so clones, roughly 84% of which are singletons. V and J are TRBV5-1 and TRBJ2-2; 12 bases fit TRBD2. The clonotype was recovered from an elderly woman with COVID-19, enrolled during active disease. The sample comprised peripheral blood. The CDR3 DNA reads as TGCGCCAGCAGCCCCCGACTAGCGGGGGCCACCGGGGAGCTGTTTTTT. It yields the protein CASSPRLAGATGELFF.